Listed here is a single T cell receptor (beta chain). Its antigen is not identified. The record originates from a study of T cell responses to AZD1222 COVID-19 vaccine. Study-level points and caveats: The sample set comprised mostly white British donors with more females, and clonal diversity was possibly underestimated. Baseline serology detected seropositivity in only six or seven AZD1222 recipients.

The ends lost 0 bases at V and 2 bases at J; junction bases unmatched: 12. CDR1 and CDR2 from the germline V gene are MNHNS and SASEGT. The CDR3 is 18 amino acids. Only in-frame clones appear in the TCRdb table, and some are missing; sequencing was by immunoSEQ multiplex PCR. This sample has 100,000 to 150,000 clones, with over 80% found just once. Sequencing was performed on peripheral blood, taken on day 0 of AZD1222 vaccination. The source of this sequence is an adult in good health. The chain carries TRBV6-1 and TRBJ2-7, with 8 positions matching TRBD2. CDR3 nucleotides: TGTGCCAGCAGTGAAGCCCAGGCCGGGGGGGAGGACCCCTACGAGCAGTACTTC. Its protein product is CASSEAQAGGEDPYEQYF.